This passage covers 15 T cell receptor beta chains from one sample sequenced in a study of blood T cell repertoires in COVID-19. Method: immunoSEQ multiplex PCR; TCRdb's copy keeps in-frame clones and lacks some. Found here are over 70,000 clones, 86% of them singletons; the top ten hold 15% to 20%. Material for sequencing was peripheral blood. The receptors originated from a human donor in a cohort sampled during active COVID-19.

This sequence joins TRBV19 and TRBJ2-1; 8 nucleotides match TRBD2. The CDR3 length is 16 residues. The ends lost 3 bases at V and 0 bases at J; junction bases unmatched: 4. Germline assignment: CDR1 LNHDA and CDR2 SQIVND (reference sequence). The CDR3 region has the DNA TGTGCCAGTAGTATTAGCGGGGTTAGCTCCTACAATGAGCAGTTCTTC. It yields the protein CASSISGVSSYNEQFF.

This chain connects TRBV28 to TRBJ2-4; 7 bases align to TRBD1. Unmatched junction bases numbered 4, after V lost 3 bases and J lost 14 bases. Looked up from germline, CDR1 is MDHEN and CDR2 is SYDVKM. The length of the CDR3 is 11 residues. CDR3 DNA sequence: TGTGCCAGCAGTTTTGACAGGGACGAGTACTTC. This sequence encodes CASSFDRDEYF.

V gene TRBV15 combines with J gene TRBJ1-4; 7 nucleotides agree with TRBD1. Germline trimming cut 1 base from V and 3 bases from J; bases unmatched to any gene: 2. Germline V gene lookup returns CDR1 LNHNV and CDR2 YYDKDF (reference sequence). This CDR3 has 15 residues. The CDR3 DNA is TGTGCCACCAGCAGAGGGGGACAGCCTAATGAAAAACTGTTTTTT. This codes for CATSRGGQPNEKLFF.

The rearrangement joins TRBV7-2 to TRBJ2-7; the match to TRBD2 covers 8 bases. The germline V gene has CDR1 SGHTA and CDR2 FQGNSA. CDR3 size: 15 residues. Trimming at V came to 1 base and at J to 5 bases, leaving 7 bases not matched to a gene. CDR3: CASSLGSGGPDEQYF. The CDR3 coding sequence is TGTGCCAGCAGCTTAGGTTCGGGGGGGCCCGACGAGCAGTACTTC. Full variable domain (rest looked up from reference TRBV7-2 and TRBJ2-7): GAGVSQSPSNKVTEKGKDVELRCDPISGHTALYWYRQSLGQGLEFLIYFQGNSAPDKSGLPSDRFSAERTGGSVSTLTIQRTQQEDSAVYLCASSLGSGGPDEQYFGPGTRLTVT.

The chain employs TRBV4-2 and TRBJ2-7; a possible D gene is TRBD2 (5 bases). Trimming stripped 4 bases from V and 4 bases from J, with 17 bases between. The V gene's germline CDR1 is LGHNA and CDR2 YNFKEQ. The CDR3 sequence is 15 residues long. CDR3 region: CASSPPLGSYYEQYF. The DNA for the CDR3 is TGTGCCAGCAGCCCACCCTTGGGGAGCTATTACGAGCAGTACTTC.

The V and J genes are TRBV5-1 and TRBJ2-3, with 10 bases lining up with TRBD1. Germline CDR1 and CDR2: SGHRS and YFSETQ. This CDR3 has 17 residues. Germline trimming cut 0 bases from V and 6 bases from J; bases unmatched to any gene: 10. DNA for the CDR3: TGCGCCAGCAGCTTGGCCTGGGGGACAGGGGCTGTGGATACGCAGTATTTT. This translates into CASSLAWGTGAVDTQYF.

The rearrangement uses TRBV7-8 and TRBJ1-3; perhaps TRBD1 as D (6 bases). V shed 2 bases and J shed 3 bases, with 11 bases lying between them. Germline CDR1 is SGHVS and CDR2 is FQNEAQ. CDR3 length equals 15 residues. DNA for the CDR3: TGTGCCAGCAGCTTAACAGGGATTATTGGAAACACCATATATTTT. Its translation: CASSLTGIIGNTIYF.

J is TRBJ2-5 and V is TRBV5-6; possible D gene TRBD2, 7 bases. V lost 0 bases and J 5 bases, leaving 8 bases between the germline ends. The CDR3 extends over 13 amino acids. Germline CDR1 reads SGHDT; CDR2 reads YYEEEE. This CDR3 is CASSLGGGETQYF. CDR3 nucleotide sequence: TGTGCCAGCAGCTTGGGCGGGGGCGAGACCCAGTACTTC.

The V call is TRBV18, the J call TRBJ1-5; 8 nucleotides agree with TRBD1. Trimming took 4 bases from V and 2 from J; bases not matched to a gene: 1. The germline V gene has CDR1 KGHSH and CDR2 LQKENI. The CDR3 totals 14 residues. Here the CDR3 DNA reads TGTGCCAGCTCACTGGACAGGGGCAATCAGCCCCAGCATTTT. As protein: CASSLDRGNQPQHF.

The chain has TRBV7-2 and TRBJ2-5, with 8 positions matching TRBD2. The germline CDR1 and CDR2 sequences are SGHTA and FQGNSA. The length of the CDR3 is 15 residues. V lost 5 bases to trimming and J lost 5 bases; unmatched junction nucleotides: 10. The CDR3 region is CASSPTSGGGETQYF. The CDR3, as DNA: TGTGCCAGCAGCCCCACTAGCGGAGGGGGGGAGACCCAGTACTTC. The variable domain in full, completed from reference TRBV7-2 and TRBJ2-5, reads GAGVSQSPSNKVTEKGKDVELRCDPISGHTALYWYRQSLGQGLEFLIYFQGNSAPDKSGLPSDRFSAERTGGSVSTLTIQRTQQEDSAVYLCASSPTSGGGETQYFGPGTRLLVL.

Here the CDR3 DNA reads TGTGCCAGCAGCCGGGGCCGGGGGGCGCCCGGGCCCCAGCATTTT. It translates to CASSRGRGAPGPQHF. The chain carries TRBV7-2 and TRBJ1-5, with a tentative D call TRBD1 (6 bases). Trimming stripped 5 bases from V and 9 bases from J, with 20 bases between. The CDR3 is 15 residues long. Germline CDR1 reads SGHTA; CDR2 reads FQGNSA.

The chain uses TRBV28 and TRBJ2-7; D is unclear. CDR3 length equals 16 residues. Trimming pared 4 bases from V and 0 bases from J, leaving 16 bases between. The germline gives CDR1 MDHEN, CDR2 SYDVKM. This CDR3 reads CASSSGLWPGSYEQYF. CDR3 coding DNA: TGTGCCAGCAGTTCAGGCCTCTGGCCAGGCTCCTACGAGCAGTACTTC.

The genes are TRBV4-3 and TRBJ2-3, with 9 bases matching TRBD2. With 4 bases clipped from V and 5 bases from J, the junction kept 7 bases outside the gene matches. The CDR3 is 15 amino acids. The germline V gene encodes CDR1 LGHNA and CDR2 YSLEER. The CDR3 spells CASSRGAGGRDTQYF. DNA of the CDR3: TGCGCCAGCAGCCGAGGAGCGGGGGGCCGAGATACGCAGTATTTT.

The CDR3 DNA reads TGTGCCAGCAGTCATCGGACAGGGGAGGTAGCTTTCTTT. Its protein product is CASSHRTGEVAFF. The gene calls are TRBV27 and TRBJ1-1, with 9 bases matching TRBD1. Per the germline V gene, CDR1 is MNHEY and CDR2 is SMNVEV (reference sequence). V lost 5 bases, J lost 10 bases, and 8 bases stayed unmatched. This CDR3 is built from 13 residues.

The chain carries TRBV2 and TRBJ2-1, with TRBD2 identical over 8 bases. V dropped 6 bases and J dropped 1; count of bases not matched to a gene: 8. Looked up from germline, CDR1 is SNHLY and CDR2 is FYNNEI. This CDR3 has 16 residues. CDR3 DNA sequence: TGTGCCAGCAGCCGTGGGCGGGAGGCGTCCTACAATGAGCAGTTCTTC. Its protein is CASSRGREASYNEQFF.